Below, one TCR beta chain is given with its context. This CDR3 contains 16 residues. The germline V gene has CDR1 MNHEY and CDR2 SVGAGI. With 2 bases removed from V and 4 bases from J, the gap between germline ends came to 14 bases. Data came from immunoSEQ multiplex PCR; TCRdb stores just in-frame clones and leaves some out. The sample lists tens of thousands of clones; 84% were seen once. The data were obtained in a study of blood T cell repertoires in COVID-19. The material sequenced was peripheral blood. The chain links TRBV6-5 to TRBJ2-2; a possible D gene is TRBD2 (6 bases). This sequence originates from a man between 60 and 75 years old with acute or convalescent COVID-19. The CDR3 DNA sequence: TGTGCCAGCAGTTACGATTGGGGGGAAGTCACCGGGGAGCTGTTTTTT. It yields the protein CASSYDWGEVTGELFF.